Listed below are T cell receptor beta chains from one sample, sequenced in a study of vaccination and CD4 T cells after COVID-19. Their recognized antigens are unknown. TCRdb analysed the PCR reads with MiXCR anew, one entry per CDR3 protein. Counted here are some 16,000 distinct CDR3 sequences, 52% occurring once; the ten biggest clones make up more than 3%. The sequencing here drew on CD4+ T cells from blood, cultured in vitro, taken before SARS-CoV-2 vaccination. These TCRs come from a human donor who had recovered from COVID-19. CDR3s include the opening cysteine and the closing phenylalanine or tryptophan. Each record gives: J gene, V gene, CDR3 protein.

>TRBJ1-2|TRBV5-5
CASSSGTGYYGYTF
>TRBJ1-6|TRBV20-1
CSAIQTGDSPLHF
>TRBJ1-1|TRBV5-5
CASSPQGRGTEAFF
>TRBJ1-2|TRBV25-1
CASSGQNYGYTF
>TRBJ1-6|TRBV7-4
CASSLPQIHF
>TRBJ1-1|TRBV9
CASSVEGGYTEAFF
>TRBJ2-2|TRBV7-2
CASSRDYGTGELFF
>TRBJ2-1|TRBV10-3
CAISESTSGRTYNEQFF
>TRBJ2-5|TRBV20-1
CSANGGWETQYF
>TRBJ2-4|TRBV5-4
CASSSERGLNIQYF
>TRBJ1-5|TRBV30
CAWSVMQGSQPQHF
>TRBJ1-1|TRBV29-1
CSVIWGSNARTEAFF
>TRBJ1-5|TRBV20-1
CSGKDRAYEAQHF
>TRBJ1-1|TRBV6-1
CASSERTGGRGSEAFF
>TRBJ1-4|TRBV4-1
CASSLGTGETNEKLFF
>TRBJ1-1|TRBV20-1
CSAYIRGGVAEAFF
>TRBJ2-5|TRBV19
CASSIGGGSGETQYF
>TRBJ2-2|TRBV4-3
CASSQDLGYTGELFF
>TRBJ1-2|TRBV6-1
CASRRGKAEGYTF
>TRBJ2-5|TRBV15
CATSRGNRGLETQYF
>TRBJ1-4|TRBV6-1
CASSAGQGYGEKLFF
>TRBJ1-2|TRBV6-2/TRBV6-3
CASSSLGGYTF
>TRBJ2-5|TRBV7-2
CASSPKETQYF
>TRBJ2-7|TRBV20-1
CSARLITGGNSREQYF
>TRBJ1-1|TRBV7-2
CASSSPPGTEAFF